Below, 14 T cell receptor beta chains from the same sample are listed, as sequenced in a study of CD8 T cells in ankylosing spondylitis. A single record per CDR3 protein comes from TCRdb applying MiXCR to the 5' RACE reads. The table lists around 220,000 distinct CDR3 sequences, more than 9% of them singletons. Sequenced material: blood, either unsorted or a sorted T cell fraction (not recorded which). The receptors shown here come from a male donor with ankylosing spondylitis or in good health (not recorded which).

This clonotype was counted a few times. The chain recombines TRBV7-2 with TRBJ2-1; D tentatively fits TRBD1 or TRBD2 (5 bases each). CDR1 is SGHTA, CDR2 FQGNSA, per germline. This CDR3 is 11 amino acids long. Trimming left V 7 bases short and J 10 bases short, with 11 bases between. The CDR3 is CASNPGREQFF. As DNA, the CDR3 is TGTGCCAGCAATCCAGGGAGAGAGCAGTTCTTC.

This clonotype was detected ten times or more. This chain joins TRBV5-1 and TRBJ1-1; tentatively, D is TRBD1 (5 bases). The CDR3 has 16 amino acids. CDR1 and CDR2 (germline): SGHRS, YFSETQ. V lost 6 bases and J 4 bases, leaving 22 bases between the germline ends. In DNA form, the CDR3 reads TGCGCCAGCACCACGGGGGGGTCAGGGTTTGCCACTGAAGCTTTCTTT. It specifies CASTTGGSGFATEAFF.

This clonotype appeared many times. The chain has TRBV18 and TRBJ1-4; D unresolved. The V gene's germline CDR1 is KGHSH and CDR2 LQKENI. This CDR3 is built from 13 residues. V lost 4 bases and J lost 8, with 11 bases in between. In DNA, the CDR3 is TGTGCCAGCTCACTGGGGTATCGAGAAAAACTGTTTTTT. Its protein product is CASSLGYREKLFF.

The chain couples TRBV20-1 to TRBJ2-5; 9 nucleotides line up with TRBD2. CDR1 and CDR2 (germline): DFQATT, SNEGSKA (reference sequence). The CDR3 is 15 amino acids. Trimming at V came to 3 bases and at J to 3 bases, leaving 8 bases not matched to a gene. The CDR3 DNA is TGCAGTGCTAGTTCCAGCGGGGGGTTAGAAGAGACCCAGTACTTC. It specifies CSASSSGGLEETQYF.

This CDR3 is CASSLFRGVARETQYF. CDR3 nucleotide sequence: TGTGCCAGCAGTTTATTTCGGGGGGTCGCCAGGGAGACCCAGTACTTC. This chain connects TRBV28 to TRBJ2-5; 7 nucleotides align to TRBD2. The CDR3 sequence is 16 residues long. The V segment lost 1 base and the J segment 5 bases; nucleotides outside the gene matches: 10. Germline CDR1 reads MDHEN; CDR2 reads SYDVKM.

The chain couples TRBV19 to TRBJ1-5; D call uncertain. The CDR3 is made up of 13 amino acids. The germline CDR1 and CDR2 sequences are LNHDA and SQIVND (reference sequence). Trimming removed 8 bases at V and 3 bases at J, with 11 bases between. This CDR3 reads CASGSVSNQPQHF. The CDR3 nucleotides read TGTGCCAGTGGCTCAGTGTCCAATCAGCCCCAGCATTTT.

This clonotype came up many times. The chain couples TRBV20-1 to TRBJ2-7; 12 positions match TRBD2. The CDR3 has 16 amino acids. Germline-derived CDR1 and CDR2 are DFQATT and SNEGSKA (reference sequence). V shed 3 bases and J 1 base; nucleotides not matched to a gene: 7. CDR3 sequence (DNA): TGCAGTGCTAGGGATCCTAGCGGGGGGGCGTCCTACGAGCAGTACTTC. Amino acids: CSARDPSGGASYEQYF.

There are a few counts of this clonotype. The J gene is TRBJ2-2, the V gene TRBV5-6; D unresolved. There are 15 residues in the CDR3. With 4 bases removed from V and 1 base from J, the gap between germline ends came to 11 bases. Germline V gene sequence: CDR1 SGHDT, CDR2 YYEEEE. CDR3 protein: CASSGLDVNTGELFF. CDR3 sequence (DNA): TGTGCCAGCAGCGGATTAGATGTGAACACCGGGGAGCTGTTTTTT.

This clonotype has at least ten counts. The rearrangement joins TRBV12-3 or TRBV12-4 to TRBJ1-3; D unresolved. There are 16 residues in the CDR3. The ends were cut back, 2 bases at V and 0 bases at J, with 11 bases in the middle. The CDR3 DNA reads as TGTGCCAGCAGTTTACCCCGGGCCCTCTCTGGAAACACCATATATTTT. It encodes CASSLPRALSGNTIYF.

Written as DNA, the CDR3 is TGTGCCAGCAGCTTCGGACGGCCGAACACCGGGGAGCTGTTTTTT. Translated: CASSFGRPNTGELFF. This sequence joins TRBV5-6 and TRBJ2-2; D unresolved. With 2 bases removed from V and 0 bases from J, the gap between germline ends came to 8 bases. The germline gives CDR1 SGHDT, CDR2 YYEEEE. The CDR3 contains 15 residues.

This sequence joins TRBV21-1 and TRBJ2-6; TRBD1, the table's D call, lacks a check against the DNA. TRBV21-1 is recorded as a pseudogene. The CDR3 has 21 residues. CDR3 DNA: TGTGCCAGCAGCAGCGGCCGGGACAGGGGGGATACCGTTTCTGGGGCCAACGTCCTGACTTTC. Translation gives CASSSGRDRGDTVSGANVLTF.

In its sample, this clonotype was seen many times. The chain carries TRBV12-3 or TRBV12-4 and TRBJ1-1, with a weak D call TRBD1 (6 bases). Trimming removed 2 bases at V and 8 bases at J, with 15 bases between. The CDR3 has 14 residues. The CDR3 DNA reads TGTGCCAGCAGTTTATCCACAGGGTTCGTCGAAGCTTTCTTT. This encodes CASSLSTGFVEAFF.

The table lists this clonotype with many counts. V gene TRBV11-2 combines with J gene TRBJ1-1, with 9 bases identical to TRBD1. V dropped 2 bases and J dropped 0; count of bases not matched to a gene: 4. In germline, CDR1 is SGHAT, CDR2 FQNNGV. There are 16 residues in the CDR3. DNA for the CDR3: TGTGCCAGCAGCTTAACAGGGGGCGAGATGAACACTGAAGCTTTCTTT. This encodes CASSLTGGEMNTEAFF.

The chain couples TRBV29-1 to TRBJ2-1; D gene ambiguous. V lost 5 bases to trimming and J lost 6 bases, with 17 bases between them. The germline V gene encodes CDR1 SQVTM and CDR2 ANQGSEA. The CDR3 contains 14 residues. The CDR3, as DNA: TGCAGCGTTAGTATGGACGGGCATGGCAATGAGCAGTTCTTC. As protein: CSVSMDGHGNEQFF.